The clone carrying this T cell receptor beta chain was seen more than once but under ten times. TCRdb redid the calling of the RT-PCR reads with MiXCR, one entry per CDR3 protein. The sample has about 680,000 distinct CDR3 sequences, approximately 15% seen once. V dropped 0 bases and J dropped 6 bases, with 14 bases sitting between them. CDR3 length: 15 residues. Germline-derived CDR1 and CDR2 are ENHRY and SYGVKD. The rearrangement joins TRBV10-3 to TRBJ1-1; D is uncertain. Material for sequencing was memory CD4+ T cells from blood. The source of this sequence is a female donor in good health, serving as a healthy control. CDR3 nucleotide sequence: TGTGCCATCAGTGAGTCGGAGGGAGGGTTTGCTGAAGCTTTCTTT. Its protein is CAISESEGGFAEAFF.